This T cell receptor (beta chain) was found in a study of blood T cell repertoires in COVID-19. Study summary: Collection of acute and convalescent COVID-19 samples took place in the United States, Italy and Spain. Sources were T cells, B-cell-depleted T cells, or PBMCs; the material itself was cDNA or gDNA.

As processed by the authors: Counts of nucleated cells, estimated from reference gene primer amplification, were obtained. Profiled with immunoSEQ multiplex PCR; TCRdb holds only in-frame clones, not every one. V and J calls and clone size are given by that table; D and trimming were obtained from the DNA. The table lists 310,000 or so clones, about nine tenths of them singletons. This CDR3 contains 14 residues. With 0 bases removed from V and 6 bases from J, the gap between germline ends came to 9 bases. Per germline, CDR1 SGHTS and CDR2 YDEGEE. The chain has TRBV5-8 and TRBJ2-2; no definite D call. The sample comprised peripheral blood. The sequence was obtained from a woman aged 45-59 years who had recovered from COVID-19. The CDR3 bases are TGTGCCAGCAGCTTGGGGCAGTTCCCCGGGGAGCTGTTTTTT. Amino acids: CASSLGQFPGELFF.